This T cell receptor beta chain was profiled in a study of siplizumab effects on memory and regulatory T cells. As for this clone: Its antigen is still unknown.

The CDR3 consists of 15 residues. The ends lost 3 bases at V and 4 bases at J; junction bases unmatched: 7. The germline V gene encodes CDR1 SGHTA and CDR2 FQGTGA. Study-wide findings and caveats: Some alloreactive sequences were traceable to unstimulated CD4+ memory cells, and siplizumab significantly reduced them. A minor share of alloreactive clones matched unstimulated subsets.

Assay: immunoSEQ multiplex PCR; the TCRdb copy retains only in-frame clones and omits some. The sample consists of about 120,000 clones, about 94% of them appearing once. Sequencing was carried out using non-Treg CD4+ T cells sorted from blood. This TCR came from a human donor in good health. V and J are TRBV7-3 and TRBJ2-5; 8 bases agree with TRBD2. CDR3 bases: TGTGCCAGCAGCTTCAACGGGGGGGCTTCAGAGACCCAGTACTTC. This encodes CASSFNGGASETQYF.